One and the same sample provided the 25 T cell receptor beta chains below, sequenced in a study of technical replicates of blood from a handful of donors. Sequencing used immunoSEQ multiplex PCR; TCRdb keeps in-frame clones, though not all of them. The sample has tens of thousands of clones, over 85% seen once; the top ten hold 0.41%. Sequences were obtained from T cells isolated from PBMCs. The receptor set was obtained from a human donor in good health.

This clone was picked up a small number of times. The V gene is TRBV9, the J gene TRBJ2-5, with a tentative D call TRBD1 (5 bases). Germline V gene sequence: CDR1 SGDLS, CDR2 YYNGEE. CDR3 length: 13 amino acids. The V and J ends lost 4 bases and 3 bases respectively, with 10 bases between them. The CDR3 sequence is CASSLGPEETQYF. CDR3 sequence (DNA): TGTGCCAGCAGCTTGGGGCCAGAAGAGACCCAGTACTTC.

The CDR3 protein is CASSPNYRQGATFGYTF. The CDR3, as DNA: TGTGCCAGCAGCCCTAACTACCGACAGGGGGCGACGTTCGGCTACACCTTC. This sequence joins TRBV11-2 and TRBJ1-2; 10 bases match TRBD1. J lost 8 bases, V lost 5 bases, and 17 bases had no gene match. The CDR3 sequence is 17 residues long. From germline, CDR1 is SGHAT and CDR2 FQNNGV.

This clone was detected once. The chain has TRBV20-1 and TRBJ1-2; maybe TRBD1 (5 bases). Germline loops: CDR1 DFQATT, CDR2 SNEGSKA (reference sequence). V was trimmed by 3 bases and J by 6 bases, leaving 8 bases between them. This CDR3 comprises 11 residues. The CDR3 region has the DNA TGCAGTGCTAGCGGACAAAATGGCTACACCTTC. The encoded protein is CSASGQNGYTF.

The J gene is TRBJ2-1, the V gene TRBV6-5, with TRBD2 identical over 10 bases. Germline V gene lookup returns CDR1 MNHEY and CDR2 SVGAGI. Germline trimming cut 2 bases from V and 1 base from J; bases unmatched to any gene: 2. The CDR3 runs to 16 residues. CDR3 in amino acids: CASSYTSGNSYNEQFF. DNA for the CDR3: TGTGCCAGCAGTTACACTAGCGGGAATTCCTACAATGAGCAGTTCTTC.

The CDR3 spells CASSASGRVGYTF. The DNA of the CDR3 is TGTGCCAGCAGCGCCTCAGGGAGGGTTGGCTACACCTTC. V usage is TRBV5-4 and J usage is TRBJ1-2, with D perhaps TRBD1 (5 bases). Trimming left V 4 bases short and J 7 bases short, with 14 bases between. Germline V lookup: CDR1 SGHNT, CDR2 YYREEE (reference sequence). This CDR3 comprises 13 residues.

The gene calls are TRBV27 and TRBJ2-5; the D is unclear. The CDR3 loop spans 15 amino acids. V was cut by 3 bases and J by 2 bases, with 13 bases left in between. Germline V gene lookup returns CDR1 MNHEY and CDR2 SMNVEV (reference sequence). For the CDR3, the DNA is TGTGCCAGCAGTTTGGGTAACCTAGGACAAGAGACCCAGTACTTC. It translates to CASSLGNLGQETQYF.

Only one count was recorded for this clone. The junction does not match germline at one end; this may be a read error. This sequence joins TRBV5-4 and TRBJ1-1; possibly TRBD1 for D (6 bases). CDR3 length equals 11 residues. Germline V gene sequence: CDR1 SGHNT, CDR2 YYREEE (reference sequence). CDR3 sequence reads: CASSYTGRTIF. The CDR3, as DNA: TGTGCCAGCAGCTATACAGGGAGAACGATCTTT.

The gene calls are TRBV5-4 and TRBJ2-7; TRBD2 matches at 11 bases. Germline assignment: CDR1 SGHNT and CDR2 YYREEE (reference sequence). The CDR3 has 17 amino acids. J gave up 3 bases and V 4 bases, and 12 bases lay outside the gene matches. The CDR3 DNA reads TGTGCCAGCAGCATATTCACTAGCGGGGGAAATCTCTACGAGCAGTACTTC. It translates to CASSIFTSGGNLYEQYF.

The J gene is TRBJ1-1, the V gene TRBV6-1, with D perhaps matching TRBD1 (6 bases). The germline gives CDR1 MNHNS, CDR2 SASEGT. The CDR3 spans 14 residues. Deletions cut 3 bases from V and 4 bases from J, with 12 bases between. The CDR3 nucleotides are TGTGCCAGCAGTGAGGGTCTAGGGGGCACTGAAGCTTTCTTT. Its translation: CASSEGLGGTEAFF.

This chain uses TRBV27 with TRBJ1-1, with 7 bases identical to TRBD1. This CDR3 has 12 amino acids. Germline CDR1 reads MNHEY; CDR2 reads SMNVEV (reference sequence). V lost 4 bases to trimming and J lost 9 bases; unmatched junction nucleotides: 5. CDR3 in amino acids: CASSSKTGKAFF. The CDR3 DNA reads as TGTGCCAGCAGTTCTAAGACAGGGAAAGCTTTCTTT.

The chain couples TRBV19 to TRBJ1-2; no clear D. CDR3 length: 9 amino acids. Germline lookup yields CDR1 LNHDA and CDR2 SQIVND (reference sequence). CDR3 protein: CGAGYGYTF. The CDR3 nucleotides read TGTGGCGCGGGCTATGGCTACACCTTC.

The V and J genes are TRBV19 and TRBJ2-1; TRBD2 matches 11 bases. The CDR3 contains 16 residues. With 3 bases clipped from V and 3 bases from J, the junction kept 4 bases outside the gene matches. Germline-derived CDR1 and CDR2 are LNHDA and SQIVND (reference sequence). The CDR3 loop is CASSIRTSGRYNEQFF. CDR3 bases: TGTGCCAGTAGTATCCGGACTAGCGGGCGCTACAATGAGCAGTTCTTC.

The rearrangement joins TRBV19 to TRBJ2-5; tentative D call: TRBD2 (5 bases). The germline V gene has CDR1 LNHDA and CDR2 SQIVND (reference sequence). CDR3 length equals 14 residues. V lost 5 bases and J 2 bases, leaving 12 bases between the germline ends. The CDR3 loop reads CASSPRTRQETQYF. The CDR3 DNA reads as TGTGCCAGTAGTCCTCGAACTAGACAAGAGACCCAGTACTTC.

The chain couples TRBV4-2 to TRBJ2-7; perhaps TRBD1 as D (6 bases). This CDR3 contains 14 residues. The V and J ends lost 3 bases and 4 bases respectively, with 13 bases between them. Germline V gene data show CDR1 as LGHNA and CDR2 as YNFKEQ. The chain's CDR3 is CASSQAVGAYEQYF. The CDR3 nucleotides read TGTGCCAGCAGCCAGGCCGTGGGGGCGTACGAGCAGTACTTC.

The chain has TRBV7-3 and TRBJ1-3; 8 bases line up with TRBD1. The germline V gene encodes CDR1 SGHTA and CDR2 FQGTGA. This CDR3 spans 14 amino acids. V gave up 5 bases and J gave up 4 bases; unmatched junction bases: 4. CDR3 sequence: CASSPDRVGNTIYF. The DNA of the CDR3 is TGTGCCAGCAGCCCGGACAGGGTCGGAAACACCATATATTTT.

A single count supports this clone. The chain recombines TRBV6-5 with TRBJ1-1; maybe TRBD1 (5 bases). V shed 0 bases and J shed 0 bases, with 11 bases lying between them. CDR3 length: 16 residues. The germline V gene encodes CDR1 MNHEY and CDR2 SVGAGI. In DNA, the CDR3 is TGTGCCAGCAGTTACTCCCCCGAAGGGGTGAACACTGAAGCTTTCTTT. Its translation is CASSYSPEGVNTEAFF.

The chain links TRBV27 to TRBJ1-2, with D maybe TRBD1 (5 bases). The CDR3 runs to 15 residues. Per the germline V gene, CDR1 is MNHEY and CDR2 is SMNVEV (reference sequence). Trimming shortened V by 4 bases and J by 8 bases, and 20 bases separated the two germline ends. The CDR3 DNA sequence: TGTGCCAGCAGTTCAAAAAAGTTCAGGGTTGGGGGCTACACCTTC. It specifies CASSSKKFRVGGYTF.

The chain combines TRBV21-1 with TRBJ1-2; the D call of TRBD1 is as the table states it, not checked on the DNA. TRBV21-1 is a listed pseudogene. CDR3 length: 14 amino acids. The CDR3 bases are TGTGCCAGCAGCAAAGGGACAGGGGGCTATGGCTACACCTTC. Encoded protein: CASSKGTGGYGYTF.

To note about this clone: A junction boundary mismatches the germline segment, possibly from a read error. The gene calls are TRBV29-1 and TRBJ2-1, with 8 nucleotides matching TRBD2. There are 13 residues in the CDR3. CDR1 and CDR2 (germline): SQVTM, ANQGSEA. In DNA form, the CDR3 reads TGCAGCGTCATGGGACTAGAATACAATGAGCAATTCTTC. Encoded protein: CSVMGLEYNEQFF.

Only one count was recorded for this clone. The chain carries TRBV27 and TRBJ2-5; TRBD2 is a possible D gene (5 bases). Trimming removed 6 bases from V and 7 bases from J, with 12 bases in between. Per the germline V gene, CDR1 is MNHEY and CDR2 is SMNVEV (reference sequence). This CDR3 is built from 12 residues. The CDR3 reads CASRNLEGTQYF. Written as DNA, the CDR3 is TGTGCCAGCAGGAACTTAGAGGGGACCCAGTACTTC.

This chain links TRBV11-3 with TRBJ2-7, with D maybe TRBD1 (5 bases). Germline loops: CDR1 SGHNT, CDR2 YENEEA. This CDR3 comprises 14 residues. Trimming shortened V by 4 bases and J by 5 bases, and 15 bases separated the two germline ends. CDR3 in amino acids: CASSWLRVEDEQYF. As DNA, the CDR3 is TGTGCCAGCAGCTGGCTCAGGGTAGAGGACGAGCAGTACTTC.

The chain couples TRBV5-4 to TRBJ2-5, with TRBD2 matching 7 bases. Germline CDR1 is SGHNT and CDR2 is YYREEE (reference sequence). The CDR3 sequence is 14 residues long. V shed 6 bases, J shed 1 base, and the junction held 6 bases outside the gene matches. CDR3 protein: CASNGGGPQETQYF. CDR3 in DNA: TGTGCCAGCAACGGGGGAGGGCCCCAAGAGACCCAGTACTTC.

The rearrangement joins TRBV6-5 to TRBJ1-1; D is unresolved. The germline V gene encodes CDR1 MNHEY and CDR2 SVGAGI. The CDR3 contains 13 residues. V lost 2 bases, J lost 1 base, and 5 bases lay in between. The DNA of the CDR3 is TGTGCCAGCAGTTACCCCTCGAACACTGAAGCTTTCTTT. It is translated as CASSYPSNTEAFF.

The genes are TRBV7-8 and TRBJ2-6; a possible D gene is TRBD2 (5 bases). V gave up 2 bases and J gave up 4 bases, with 12 bases separating them. The CDR3 spans 16 residues. The germline V gene encodes CDR1 SGHVS and CDR2 FQNEAQ. CDR3 DNA sequence: TGTGCCAGCAGCTTATATCGGGGTTCGGGGGCCAACGTCCTGACTTTC. Its translation is CASSLYRGSGANVLTF.

This clone has more than one count but fewer than ten. The chain is built from TRBV6-5 and TRBJ2-7; no clear D gene. Trimming pared 0 bases from V and 0 bases from J, leaving 6 bases between. Per germline, CDR1 MNHEY and CDR2 SVGAGI. CDR3 size: 14 residues. Here the CDR3 reads CASSYSSSSYEQYF. The CDR3 nucleotides are TGTGCCAGCAGTTACTCGAGTTCCTCCTACGAGCAGTACTTC.